A single T cell receptor beta chain is shown here with its context. Original methodology: Scientists estimated how many nucleated cells there were by amplifying reference gene primers. The table came from immunoSEQ multiplex PCR; TCRdb's copy has only in-frame clones and leaves some out. V, J and clone size derive from that table, while D and trimming were established from the DNA sequence. The sample comprises some 200,000 clones, approximately 80% of which are singletons, and approximately 4.7% rests with the top ten. This sample is drawn from a study of blood T cell repertoires in COVID-19. The wider study: Italy, Spain and the United States were the sources of the convalescent and acute COVID-19 samples.

Participant reports of clinical history set cohort assignment. This clonotype was obtained from a woman aged 60-75 years with acute COVID-19. Sequences were obtained from PBMCs or T cells enriched from blood (not recorded which).

For the CDR3, the DNA is TGTGCCACCATCGGTCGGGGCGGGAAGAGCTCCTACGAGCAGTACTTC. As protein: CATIGRGGKSSYEQYF. This chain joins TRBV2 and TRBJ2-7; tentatively, D is TRBD2 (6 bases). Looked up from germline, CDR1 is SNHLY and CDR2 is FYNNEI. The V and J ends lost 10 bases and 0 bases respectively, with 22 bases between them. The CDR3 spans 16 residues.